The TCR beta chain under discussion was sequenced for a study of a mutant IDH1 vaccine in newly diagnosed glioma. Across the whole study: Among treated patients, around 62% were male and around 38% female, and mean age was roughly 40 years. Patients got radiotherapy, temozolomide, or both beforehand, and most got both. Visit V12 was conducted at week 35 as the safety follow-up. Visit V13 came later, at week 47.

Points on this clone: The antigen is not known.

Repertoires were generated with immunoSEQ multiplex PCR, while TCRdb's copy carries only in-frame clones and drops some. The sample carries about 62,000 clones, 83% recorded once. Time point described: week 47, end of study. Each dose delivered 300 ug of mutant IDH1 20-mer peptide subcutaneously with imiquimod. The astrocytomas were IDH1-mutant, ATRX-negative, and WHO grade 3 or 4. The CDR3 runs 17 residues. The germline V gene has CDR1 SGHTA and CDR2 FQGNSA. Unmatched junction bases numbered 8, after V lost 5 bases and J lost 6 bases. The chain links TRBV7-2 to TRBJ2-1, with TRBD2 matching 15 bases. The specimen comprised PBMCs, sampled from a glioma patient whose treatment included an IDH1 peptide vaccine. The TCR sequence derives from a man aged 30 to 45 with glioma. CDR3 sequence: CASSVGLAGGAGNEQFF. The CDR3, as DNA: TGTGCCAGCAGCGTCGGACTAGCGGGGGGGGCCGGCAATGAGCAGTTCTTC.